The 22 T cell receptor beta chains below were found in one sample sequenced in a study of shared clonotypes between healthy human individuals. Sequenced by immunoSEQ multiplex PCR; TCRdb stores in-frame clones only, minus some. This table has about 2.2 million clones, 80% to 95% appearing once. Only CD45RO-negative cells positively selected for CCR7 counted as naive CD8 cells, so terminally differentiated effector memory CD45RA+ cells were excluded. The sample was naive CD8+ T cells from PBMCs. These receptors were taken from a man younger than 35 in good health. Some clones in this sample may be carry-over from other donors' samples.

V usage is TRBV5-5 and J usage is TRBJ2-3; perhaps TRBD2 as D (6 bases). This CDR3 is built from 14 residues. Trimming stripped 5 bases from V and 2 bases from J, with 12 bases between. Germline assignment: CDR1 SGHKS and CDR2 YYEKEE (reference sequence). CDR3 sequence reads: CASRMEDYTDTQYF. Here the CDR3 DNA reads TGTGCCAGCAGGATGGAGGACTACACAGATACGCAGTATTTT.

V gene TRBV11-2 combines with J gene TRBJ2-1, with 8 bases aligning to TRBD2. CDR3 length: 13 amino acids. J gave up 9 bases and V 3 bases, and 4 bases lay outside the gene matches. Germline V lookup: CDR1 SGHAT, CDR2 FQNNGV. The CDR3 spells CASSLGLVFEQFF. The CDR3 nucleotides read TGTGCCAGCAGCTTGGGACTAGTTTTTGAGCAGTTCTTC.

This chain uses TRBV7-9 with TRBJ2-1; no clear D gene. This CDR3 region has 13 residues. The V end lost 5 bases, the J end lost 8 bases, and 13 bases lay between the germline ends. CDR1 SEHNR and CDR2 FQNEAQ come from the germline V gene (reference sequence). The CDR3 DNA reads TGTGCCAGCAGCCCGCCCATAGGGTATGAGCAGTTCTTC. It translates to CASSPPIGYEQFF.

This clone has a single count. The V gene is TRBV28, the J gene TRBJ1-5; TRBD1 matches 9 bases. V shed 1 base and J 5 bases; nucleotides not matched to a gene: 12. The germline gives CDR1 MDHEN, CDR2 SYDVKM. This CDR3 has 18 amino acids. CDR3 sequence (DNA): TGTGCCAGCAGTTTATTATCCCCGGGACAGGGCATCGATCAGCCCCAGCATTTT. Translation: CASSLLSPGQGIDQPQHF. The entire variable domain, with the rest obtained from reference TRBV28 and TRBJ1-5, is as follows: DVKVTQSSRYLVKRTGEKVFLECVQDMDHENMFWYRQDPGLGLRLIYFSYDVKMKEKGDIPEGYSVSREKKERFSLILESASTNQTSMYLCASSLLSPGQGIDQPQHFGDGTRLSIL.

CDR3 in DNA: TGTGCCAGCAGTGAAGTTACCCCGGGGACTCCCGTTGGCTACACCTTC. Its protein is CASSEVTPGTPVGYTF. The rearrangement joins TRBV6-1 to TRBJ1-2; perhaps TRBD1 as D (5 bases). V gave up 1 base and J gave up 7 bases, with 19 bases separating them. The germline V gene encodes CDR1 MNHNS and CDR2 SASEGT. The CDR3 is 16 residues long.

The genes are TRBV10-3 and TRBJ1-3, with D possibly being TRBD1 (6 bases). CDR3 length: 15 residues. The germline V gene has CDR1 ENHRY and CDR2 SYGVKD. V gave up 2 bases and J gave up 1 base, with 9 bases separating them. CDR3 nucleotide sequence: TGTGCCATCAGTGAGGAGGGGGAGTCTGGAAACACCATATATTTT. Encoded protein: CAISEEGESGNTIYF.

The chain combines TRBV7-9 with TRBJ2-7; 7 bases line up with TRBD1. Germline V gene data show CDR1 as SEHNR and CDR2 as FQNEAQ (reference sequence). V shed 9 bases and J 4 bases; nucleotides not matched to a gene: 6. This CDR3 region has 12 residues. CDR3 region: CASGYRGYEQYF. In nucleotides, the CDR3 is TGTGCCAGTGGCTACAGGGGATACGAGCAGTACTTC.

CDR3 DNA sequence: TGTGCCAGCAGCCTCCGGGCCCTCTATGGCTACACCTTC. This translates into CASSLRALYGYTF. The chain has TRBV7-8 and TRBJ1-2; D is unclear. The CDR3 is made up of 13 amino acids. Between the trimmed V and J ends, which lost 5 bases and 4 bases, there was a span of 11 bases. Per the germline V gene, CDR1 is SGHVS and CDR2 is FQNEAQ.

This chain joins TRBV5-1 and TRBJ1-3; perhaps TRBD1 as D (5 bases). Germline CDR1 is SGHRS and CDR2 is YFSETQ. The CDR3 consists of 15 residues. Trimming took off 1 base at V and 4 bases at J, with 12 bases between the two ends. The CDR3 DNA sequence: TGCGCCAGCAGCTTGACCTGGGGCCTCGGAAACACCATATATTTT. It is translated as CASSLTWGLGNTIYF.

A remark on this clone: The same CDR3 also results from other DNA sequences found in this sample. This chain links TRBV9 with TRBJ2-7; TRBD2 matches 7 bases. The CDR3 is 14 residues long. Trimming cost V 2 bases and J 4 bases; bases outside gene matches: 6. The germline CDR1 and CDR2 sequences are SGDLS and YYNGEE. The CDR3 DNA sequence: TGTGCCAGCAGCGTCGGGCTAGCGGCGTACGAGCAGTACTTC. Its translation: CASSVGLAAYEQYF.

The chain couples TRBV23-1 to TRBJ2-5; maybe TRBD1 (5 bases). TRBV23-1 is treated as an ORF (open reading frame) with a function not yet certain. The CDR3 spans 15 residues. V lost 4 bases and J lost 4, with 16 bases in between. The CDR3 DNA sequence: TGCGCCAGCAGTCCAACATCAGGGTGGGCAGAGACCCAGTACTTC. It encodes CASSPTSGWAETQYF.

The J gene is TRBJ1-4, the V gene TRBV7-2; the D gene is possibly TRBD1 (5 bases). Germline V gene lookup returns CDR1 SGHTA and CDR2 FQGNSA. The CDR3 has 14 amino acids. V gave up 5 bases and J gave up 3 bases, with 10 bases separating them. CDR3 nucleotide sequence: TGTGCCAGCAGCCTTTGGGGGGCTAATGAAAAACTGTTTTTT. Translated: CASSLWGANEKLFF.

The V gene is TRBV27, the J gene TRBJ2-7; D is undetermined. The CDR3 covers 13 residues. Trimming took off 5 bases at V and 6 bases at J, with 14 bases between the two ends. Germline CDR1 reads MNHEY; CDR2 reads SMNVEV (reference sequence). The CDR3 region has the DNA TGTGCCAGCAGTCCGGTCTTGGGAAGCGAGCAGTACTTC. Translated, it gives CASSPVLGSEQYF.

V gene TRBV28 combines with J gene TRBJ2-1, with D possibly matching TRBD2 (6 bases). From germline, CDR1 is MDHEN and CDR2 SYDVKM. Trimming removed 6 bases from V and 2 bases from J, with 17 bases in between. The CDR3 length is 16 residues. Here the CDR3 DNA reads TGTGCCAGCAGAGATAGCGGAGGGGTGGCCTACAATGAGCAGTTCTTC. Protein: CASRDSGGVAYNEQFF. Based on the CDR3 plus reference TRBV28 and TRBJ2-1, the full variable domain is DVKVTQSSRYLVKRTGEKVFLECVQDMDHENMFWYRQDPGLGLRLIYFSYDVKMKEKGDIPEGYSVSREKKERFSLILESASTNQTSMYLCASRDSGGVAYNEQFFGPGTRLTVL.

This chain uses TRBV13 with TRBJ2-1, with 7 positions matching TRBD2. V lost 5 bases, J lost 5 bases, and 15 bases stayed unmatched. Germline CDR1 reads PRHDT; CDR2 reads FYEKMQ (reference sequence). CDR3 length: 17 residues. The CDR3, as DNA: TGTGCCAGCAGCCCCCGCGCGGCTAGCGGCCGAGACAATGAGCAGTTCTTC. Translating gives CASSPRAASGRDNEQFF.

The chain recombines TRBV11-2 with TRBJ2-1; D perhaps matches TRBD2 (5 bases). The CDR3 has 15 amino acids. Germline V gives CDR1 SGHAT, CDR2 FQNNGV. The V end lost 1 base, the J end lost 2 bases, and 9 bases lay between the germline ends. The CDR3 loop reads CASSLAAAAYNEQFF. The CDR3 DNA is TGTGCCAGCAGCTTAGCCGCAGCGGCCTACAATGAGCAGTTCTTC.

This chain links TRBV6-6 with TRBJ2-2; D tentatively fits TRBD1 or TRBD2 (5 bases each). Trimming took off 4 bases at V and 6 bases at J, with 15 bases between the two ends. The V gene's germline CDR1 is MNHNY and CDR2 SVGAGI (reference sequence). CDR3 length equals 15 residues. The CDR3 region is CASSFRDLEAGELFF. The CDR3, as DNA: TGTGCCAGCAGTTTCCGGGACCTTGAAGCCGGGGAGCTGTTTTTT.

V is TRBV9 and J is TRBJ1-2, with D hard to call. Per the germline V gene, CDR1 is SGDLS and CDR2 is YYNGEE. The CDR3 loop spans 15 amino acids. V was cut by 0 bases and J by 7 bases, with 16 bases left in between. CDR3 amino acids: CASSVGSGGPRGYTF. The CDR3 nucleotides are TGTGCCAGCAGCGTAGGATCGGGAGGGCCGCGTGGCTACACCTTC.

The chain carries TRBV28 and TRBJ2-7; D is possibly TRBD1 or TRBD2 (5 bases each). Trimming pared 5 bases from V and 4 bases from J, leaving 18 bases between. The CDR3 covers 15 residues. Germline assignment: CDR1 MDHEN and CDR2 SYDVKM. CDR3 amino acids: CASSPEISWGYEQYF. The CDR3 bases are TGTGCCAGCAGTCCGGAGATCTCCTGGGGGTACGAGCAGTACTTC.

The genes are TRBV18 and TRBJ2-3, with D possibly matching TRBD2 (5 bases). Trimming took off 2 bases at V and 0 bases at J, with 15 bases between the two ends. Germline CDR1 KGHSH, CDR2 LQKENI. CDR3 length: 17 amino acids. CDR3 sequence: CASSPSGWALSTDTQYF. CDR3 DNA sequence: TGTGCCAGCTCACCATCGGGGTGGGCCCTAAGCACAGATACGCAGTATTTT.

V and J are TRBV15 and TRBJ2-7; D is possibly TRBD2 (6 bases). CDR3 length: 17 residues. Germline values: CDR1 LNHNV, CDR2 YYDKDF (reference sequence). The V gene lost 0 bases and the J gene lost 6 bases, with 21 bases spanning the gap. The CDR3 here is CATSRDRGIRELGEQYF. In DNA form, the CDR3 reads TGTGCCACCAGCAGAGATCGGGGGATTCGGGAGCTGGGCGAGCAGTACTTC.

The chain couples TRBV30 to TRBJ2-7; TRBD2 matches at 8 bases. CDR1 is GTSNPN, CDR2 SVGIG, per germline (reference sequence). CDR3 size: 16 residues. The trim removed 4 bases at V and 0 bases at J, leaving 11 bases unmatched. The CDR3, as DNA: TGTGCCTGGACCGGGGGGGGAGGGACAAACTCCTACGAGCAGTACTTC. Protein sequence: CAWTGGGGTNSYEQYF.